Following are 10 T cell receptor beta chains from one sample sequenced in a study of cytomegalovirus exposure and HLA in healthy donors. Use of 60 Vbeta and 13 Jbeta primers characterized the PCR. Data came from immunoSEQ multiplex PCR; TCRdb stores just in-frame clones and leaves some out. The sample shows over 95,000 clones, about 79% of them seen only once. The sequencing sample was made of PBMCs. The receptors shown here come from a human donor in good health.

The V gene is TRBV30, the J gene TRBJ2-1, with D perhaps TRBD2 (5 bases). The CDR3 has 15 residues. The germline CDR1 and CDR2 sequences are GTSNPN and SVGIG (reference sequence). V lost 5 bases and J 6 bases, leaving 20 bases between the germline ends. The CDR3 sequence is CAWGSRGSVLNEQFF. The CDR3 nucleotides are TGTGCCTGGGGATCGCGCGGGTCGGTCCTCAATGAGCAGTTCTTC. Using reference TRBV30 and TRBJ2-1 for the parts outside the CDR3, the full variable domain is SQTIHQWPATLVQPVGSPLSLECTVEGTSNPNLYWYRQAAGRGLQLLFYSVGIGQISSEVPQNLSASRPQDRQFILSSKKLLLSDSGFYLCAWGSRGSVLNEQFFGPGTRLTVL.

The chain carries TRBV27 and TRBJ2-3, with D possibly being TRBD2 (6 bases). CDR1 and CDR2 from the germline V gene are MNHEY and SMNVEV (reference sequence). This CDR3 contains 14 residues. V gave up 4 bases and J gave up 4 bases, with 12 bases separating them. CDR3 in DNA: TGTGCCAGCAGTTCGGGACTGCTGGCAGATACGCAGTATTTT. As protein: CASSSGLLADTQYF.

The chain carries TRBV19 and TRBJ1-1; a possible D gene is TRBD1 (5 bases). The V gene lost 5 bases and the J gene lost 3 bases, with 16 bases spanning the gap. The CDR3 contains 15 residues. Germline-derived CDR1 and CDR2 are LNHDA and SQIVND (reference sequence). CDR3 sequence (DNA): TGTGCCAGTAGTGGGCGACAGACCTTTTACACTGAAGCTTTCTTT. This sequence encodes CASSGRQTFYTEAFF.

This sequence joins TRBV2 and TRBJ2-1; 11 nucleotides match TRBD1. The CDR3 contains 15 residues. The trim removed 6 bases at V and 7 bases at J, leaving 8 bases unmatched. Germline V lookup: CDR1 SNHLY, CDR2 FYNNEI. CDR3 nucleotide sequence: TGTGCCAGCAGCCGGGAGGGGACAGGGGGAAATGAGCAGTTCTTC. Translating gives CASSREGTGGNEQFF. The full variable domain, completed using reference TRBV2 and TRBJ2-1, is EPEVTQTPSHQVTQMGQEVILRCVPISNHLYFYWYRQILGQKVEFLVSFYNNEISEKSEIFDDQFSVERPDGSNFTLKIRSTKLEDSAMYFCASSREGTGGNEQFFGPGTRLTVL.

This clone was counted many times. The chain recombines TRBV5-5 with TRBJ1-5; D remains ambiguous. Germline V gene sequence: CDR1 SGHKS, CDR2 YYEKEE (reference sequence). The V end was cut by 2 bases, the J end by 0 bases, with 3 bases between. This CDR3 is 13 amino acids long. This chain's CDR3 is CASSFRSNQPQHF. For the CDR3, the DNA is TGTGCCAGCAGCTTCCGTAGCAATCAGCCCCAGCATTTT.

The chain recombines TRBV18 with TRBJ1-4, with 7 bases lining up with TRBD1. Trimming cost V 3 bases and J 2 bases; bases outside gene matches: 12. This CDR3 is built from 18 residues. Germline V gene lookup returns CDR1 KGHSH and CDR2 LQKENI. The CDR3 spells CASSPRQGRGATNEKLFF. In DNA, the CDR3 is TGTGCCAGCTCACCTCGACAGGGCCGGGGTGCGACTAATGAAAAACTGTTTTTT.

J is TRBJ2-5 and V is TRBV30, with 16 bases identical to TRBD2. Germline lookup yields CDR1 GTSNPN and CDR2 SVGIG (reference sequence). The CDR3 has 16 amino acids. The V and J ends lost 1 base and 5 bases, in that order; junction bases with no gene match: 4. The CDR3 bases are TGTGCCTGGAGTGGGGGACTAGCGGGGGGGCGGGAGACCCAGTACTTC. It translates to CAWSGGLAGGRETQYF.

This chain links TRBV6-6 with TRBJ2-5; the match to TRBD1 covers 7 bases. V shed 0 bases, J shed 11 bases, and the junction held 3 bases outside the gene matches. Germline V CDR1 and CDR2: MNHNY, SVGAGI (reference sequence). The length of the CDR3 is 12 residues. CDR3 bases: TGTGCCAGCAGTTACTCAGGGGGCGCGCAGTACTTC. Protein product: CASSYSGGAQYF.

CDR3 in DNA: TGTGCCAGCAGCGGGGGGGGACGAGTGGGGAACACTGAAGCTTTCTTT. Protein: CASSGGGRVGNTEAFF. This sequence joins TRBV9 and TRBJ1-1; D is possibly TRBD1 (5 bases). V lost 3 bases, J lost 1 base, and 16 bases lay in between. The germline V gene has CDR1 SGDLS and CDR2 YYNGEE. The CDR3 has 16 residues.

This clone was recorded a few times. This sequence joins TRBV2 and TRBJ1-3, with no clear D. Looked up from germline, CDR1 is SNHLY and CDR2 is FYNNEI. The CDR3 totals 12 residues. The V end was cut by 8 bases, the J end by 4 bases, with 9 bases between. The CDR3 loop reads CASSYRGNTIYF. The CDR3 DNA follows: TGTGCCAGCTCATACAGAGGAAACACCATATATTTT.